The 10 T cell receptor beta chains in this list originate from one sample, sequenced in a study of cytomegalovirus exposure and HLA in healthy donors. The PCR made use of 60 Vbeta and 13 Jbeta primers. Repertoires were generated with immunoSEQ multiplex PCR, while TCRdb's copy carries only in-frame clones and drops some. The sample holds about 130,000 clones, roughly three quarters seen once. The sample consisted of PBMCs. The source is a woman aged 25-40 years in good health and CMV-seronegative.

The chain has TRBV6-5 and TRBJ1-5; D remains unclear. There are 13 residues in the CDR3. The V gene lost 7 bases and the J gene lost 8 bases, with 15 bases spanning the gap. The germline V gene has CDR1 MNHEY and CDR2 SVGAGI. CDR3 nucleotides: TGTGCCAGCACGTCCGGAGAGTGGGAGCCCCAGCATTTT. Protein sequence: CASTSGEWEPQHF.

J is TRBJ2-3 and V is TRBV15, with TRBD2 matching 10 bases. The germline CDR1 and CDR2 sequences are LNHNV and YYDKDF (reference sequence). V lost 0 bases and J lost 0; bases outside the gene matches: 6. The CDR3 has 18 residues. The CDR3 sequence is CATSRDLPSGGSTDTQYF. CDR3 DNA: TGTGCCACCAGCAGAGATTTACCTAGCGGGGGAAGCACAGATACGCAGTATTTT.

This clone occurred a few times. The V and J genes are TRBV5-1 and TRBJ2-4; D not certain. Germline V lookup: CDR1 SGHRS, CDR2 YFSETQ. There are 10 residues in the CDR3. Trimming took 4 bases from V and 15 from J, leaving 11 bases between them. CDR3 bases: TGCGCCAGCAGCGGTCTACGTCCGTACTTC. It codes for CASSGLRPYF.

The CDR3 region is CSVLTGRSDGTEAFF. Here the CDR3 DNA reads TGCAGCGTTTTGACAGGCCGATCGGACGGCACTGAAGCTTTCTTT. J is TRBJ1-1 and V is TRBV29-1, with D perhaps matching TRBD1 (6 bases). V lost 5 bases and J 4 bases, leaving 20 bases between the germline ends. Germline V gene lookup returns CDR1 SQVTM and CDR2 ANQGSEA. The CDR3 length is 15 residues.

The chain employs TRBV7-9 and TRBJ2-2; 10 nucleotides agree with TRBD2. J gave up 8 bases and V 2 bases, and 2 bases lay outside the gene matches. The CDR3 contains 14 residues. Germline V gene data show CDR1 as SEHNR and CDR2 as FQNEAQ (reference sequence). CDR3 sequence: CASSLLAGAGELFF. The DNA for the CDR3 is TGTGCCAGCAGCTTACTAGCGGGGGCTGGGGAGCTGTTTTTT.

The chain has TRBV29-1 and TRBJ1-1; tentative D call: TRBD1 (6 bases). Germline V lookup: CDR1 SQVTM, CDR2 ANQGSEA. The CDR3 extends over 12 amino acids. Trimming stripped 6 bases from V and 7 bases from J, with 15 bases between. The CDR3 is CSVGQSFYEAFF. In DNA form, the CDR3 reads TGCAGCGTAGGACAGAGTTTTTATGAAGCTTTCTTT.

CDR3 residues: CASSLALGSANTEAFF. Written as DNA, the CDR3 is TGTGCCAGCAGCTTAGCGCTCGGGTCTGCGAACACTGAAGCTTTCTTT. V is TRBV7-2 and J is TRBJ1-1; D not certain. The germline gives CDR1 SGHTA, CDR2 FQGNSA. The CDR3 consists of 16 residues. V lost 0 bases and J 1 base, leaving 12 bases between the germline ends.

The rearrangement joins TRBV9 to TRBJ2-5; TRBD2 matches at 8 bases. V was clipped by 0 bases and J by 4 bases; unmatched bases: 8. The CDR3 totals 16 residues. Looked up from germline, CDR1 is SGDLS and CDR2 is YYNGEE. The CDR3 protein is CASSVGVSGAGETQYF. Written as DNA, the CDR3 is TGTGCCAGCAGCGTAGGGGTTAGCGGGGCGGGAGAGACCCAGTACTTC.

The chain combines TRBV6-1 with TRBJ1-1, with 10 nucleotides matching TRBD1. CDR1 and CDR2 from the germline V gene are MNHNS and SASEGT. The CDR3 is 14 amino acids. V lost 6 bases, J lost 4 bases, and 5 bases stayed unmatched. CDR3 region: CASRTGTGVTEAFF. The CDR3 DNA follows: TGTGCCAGCAGAACCGGGACAGGGGTCACTGAAGCTTTCTTT.

The chain is built from TRBV11-2 and TRBJ2-2; no definite D call. This CDR3 is built from 14 residues. V was trimmed by 1 base and J by 4 bases, leaving 7 bases between them. Germline CDR1 is SGHAT and CDR2 is FQNNGV. The CDR3 region is CASSLGQVTGELFF. The DNA of the CDR3 is TGTGCCAGCAGCTTAGGACAAGTCACCGGGGAGCTGTTTTTT.